The 12 T cell receptor beta chains listed next were all sequenced from one sample in a study of blood T cell repertoires in COVID-19. Clones were read by immunoSEQ multiplex PCR, and TCRdb kept only the in-frame ones, dropping some. The data hold 87,000 or so clones, with about 85% observed a single time. The sequenced material came from peripheral blood. These receptors were collected from a woman older than 75 with COVID-19, enrolled during active disease.

The chain recombines TRBV27 with TRBJ2-7; 11 nucleotides align to TRBD2. CDR1 and CDR2 (germline): MNHEY, SMNVEV (reference sequence). Trimming cost V 4 bases and J 4 bases; bases outside gene matches: 6. The CDR3 runs to 15 residues. The CDR3 protein is CASSSPGLAVYEQYF. The CDR3 bases are TGTGCCAGCAGTTCACCGGGACTAGCGGTATACGAGCAGTACTTC.

This clone has only a few counts. This chain's CDR3 is CASSLVRGSNYGYTF. The CDR3 DNA is TGTGCCAGCAGCTTAGTGCGCGGTTCTAACTATGGCTACACCTTC. The rearrangement joins TRBV7-2 to TRBJ1-2; no definite D call. CDR1 SGHTA and CDR2 FQGNSA come from the germline V gene. V dropped 1 base and J dropped 0 bases, with 9 bases sitting between them. This CDR3 spans 15 amino acids.

Written as DNA, the CDR3 is TGTGCCAGCAGCTCGACTAGCGGAACCTACAATGAGCAGTTCTTC. Its protein is CASSSTSGTYNEQFF. The rearrangement links TRBV7-2 to TRBJ2-1; 9 positions agree with TRBD2. The trim removed 4 bases at V and 2 bases at J, leaving 3 bases unmatched. The CDR3 is made up of 15 amino acids. Germline V gene sequence: CDR1 SGHTA, CDR2 FQGNSA.

The V and J genes are TRBV7-9 and TRBJ1-5, with 8 bases lining up with TRBD1. Per the germline V gene, CDR1 is SEHNR and CDR2 is FQNEAQ (reference sequence). The V and J ends lost 5 bases and 4 bases, in that order; junction bases with no gene match: 13. This CDR3 contains 17 residues. CDR3 sequence (DNA): TGTGCCAGCAGCATCGGACAGGGACGGTTTGGAAATCAGCCCCAGCATTTT. It translates to CASSIGQGRFGNQPQHF.

This chain connects TRBV19 to TRBJ1-2, with TRBD1 matching over 9 bases. Germline V gene lookup returns CDR1 LNHDA and CDR2 SQIVND (reference sequence). V gave up 7 bases and J gave up 6 bases; unmatched junction bases: 12. The CDR3 length is 15 residues. The CDR3 region has the DNA TGTGCCAGTAATCCCGCCGGGACAGGGATGAATGGCTACACCTTC. The encoded protein is CASNPAGTGMNGYTF. Together with reference TRBV19 and TRBJ1-2, the CDR3 gives the full variable domain: DGGITQSPKYLFRKEGQNVTLSCEQNLNHDAMYWYRQDPGQGLRLIYYSQIVNDFQKGDIAEGYSVSREKKESFPLTVTSAQKNPTAFYLCASNPAGTGMNGYTFGSGTRLTVV.

The chain carries TRBV7-3 and TRBJ1-2, with D maybe TRBD1 (5 bases). V gave up 0 bases and J gave up 3 bases, with 8 bases separating them. The CDR3 runs 14 residues. From germline, CDR1 is SGHTA and CDR2 FQGTGA. CDR3 region: CASSLTGGDYGYTF. CDR3 DNA sequence: TGTGCCAGCAGCTTAACCGGGGGGGACTATGGCTACACCTTC. Together with reference TRBV7-3 and TRBJ1-2, the CDR3 gives the full variable domain: GAGVSQTPSNKVTEKGKYVELRCDPISGHTALYWYRQSLGQGPEFLIYFQGTGAADDSGLPNDRFFAVRPEGSVSTLKIQRTERGDSAVYLCASSLTGGDYGYTFGSGTRLTVV.

This chain connects TRBV29-1 to TRBJ2-7, with 9 bases lining up with TRBD1. V lost 4 bases and J lost 5; bases outside the gene matches: 0. CDR1 is SQVTM and CDR2 is ANQGSEA in the germline V gene. The CDR3 has 11 amino acids. CDR3 nucleotide sequence: TGCAGCGTTGGGACAGGGGACGAGCAGTACTTC. Amino acid sequence: CSVGTGDEQYF.

The V and J genes are TRBV23-1 and TRBJ2-3, with 7 bases lining up with TRBD1. Being an ORF, TRBV23-1 has a function that is uncertain. The CDR3 extends over 17 amino acids. V lost 0 bases and J lost 3; bases outside the gene matches: 9. The CDR3 DNA reads TGCGCCAGCAGTCAATCCCAATCGGGACAGCAGACAGATACGCAGTATTTT. This encodes CASSQSQSGQQTDTQYF.

The chain combines TRBV7-9 with TRBJ1-1, with no clear D. With 2 bases removed from V and 2 bases from J, the gap between germline ends came to 6 bases. This CDR3 spans 13 amino acids. Germline V gene lookup returns CDR1 SEHNR and CDR2 FQNEAQ (reference sequence). CDR3 residues: CASSLRLNTEAFF. CDR3 DNA: TGTGCCAGCAGCTTAAGACTAAACACTGAAGCTTTCTTT.

This chain joins TRBV28 and TRBJ2-7, with 15 bases that match TRBD2. Germline loops: CDR1 MDHEN, CDR2 SYDVKM. The CDR3 covers 19 residues. Germline trimming cut 10 bases from V and 3 bases from J; bases unmatched to any gene: 19. The CDR3 DNA is TGTGCCACCGACACAGACAGGTTCGGACTAGCGGGAGGGCTCTACGAGCAGTACTTC. It translates to CATDTDRFGLAGGLYEQYF.

The rearrangement links TRBV10-3 to TRBJ2-3; 8 bases align to TRBD1. The CDR3 spans 13 residues. Per the germline V gene, CDR1 is ENHRY and CDR2 is SYGVKD. V was clipped by 10 bases and J by 4 bases; unmatched bases: 7. The CDR3 here is CATWTGNADTQYF. CDR3 coding DNA: TGTGCCACTTGGACAGGGAATGCAGATACGCAGTATTTT.

V and J are TRBV5-8 and TRBJ2-7, with a possible D match to TRBD1 (5 bases). Germline CDR1 SGHTS, CDR2 YDEGEE. CDR3 size: 13 residues. V was cut by 5 bases and J by 4 bases, with 13 bases left in between. CDR3 sequence reads: CASRGRVGYEQYF. The CDR3 bases are TGTGCCAGCAGAGGCAGGGTAGGGTACGAGCAGTACTTC.